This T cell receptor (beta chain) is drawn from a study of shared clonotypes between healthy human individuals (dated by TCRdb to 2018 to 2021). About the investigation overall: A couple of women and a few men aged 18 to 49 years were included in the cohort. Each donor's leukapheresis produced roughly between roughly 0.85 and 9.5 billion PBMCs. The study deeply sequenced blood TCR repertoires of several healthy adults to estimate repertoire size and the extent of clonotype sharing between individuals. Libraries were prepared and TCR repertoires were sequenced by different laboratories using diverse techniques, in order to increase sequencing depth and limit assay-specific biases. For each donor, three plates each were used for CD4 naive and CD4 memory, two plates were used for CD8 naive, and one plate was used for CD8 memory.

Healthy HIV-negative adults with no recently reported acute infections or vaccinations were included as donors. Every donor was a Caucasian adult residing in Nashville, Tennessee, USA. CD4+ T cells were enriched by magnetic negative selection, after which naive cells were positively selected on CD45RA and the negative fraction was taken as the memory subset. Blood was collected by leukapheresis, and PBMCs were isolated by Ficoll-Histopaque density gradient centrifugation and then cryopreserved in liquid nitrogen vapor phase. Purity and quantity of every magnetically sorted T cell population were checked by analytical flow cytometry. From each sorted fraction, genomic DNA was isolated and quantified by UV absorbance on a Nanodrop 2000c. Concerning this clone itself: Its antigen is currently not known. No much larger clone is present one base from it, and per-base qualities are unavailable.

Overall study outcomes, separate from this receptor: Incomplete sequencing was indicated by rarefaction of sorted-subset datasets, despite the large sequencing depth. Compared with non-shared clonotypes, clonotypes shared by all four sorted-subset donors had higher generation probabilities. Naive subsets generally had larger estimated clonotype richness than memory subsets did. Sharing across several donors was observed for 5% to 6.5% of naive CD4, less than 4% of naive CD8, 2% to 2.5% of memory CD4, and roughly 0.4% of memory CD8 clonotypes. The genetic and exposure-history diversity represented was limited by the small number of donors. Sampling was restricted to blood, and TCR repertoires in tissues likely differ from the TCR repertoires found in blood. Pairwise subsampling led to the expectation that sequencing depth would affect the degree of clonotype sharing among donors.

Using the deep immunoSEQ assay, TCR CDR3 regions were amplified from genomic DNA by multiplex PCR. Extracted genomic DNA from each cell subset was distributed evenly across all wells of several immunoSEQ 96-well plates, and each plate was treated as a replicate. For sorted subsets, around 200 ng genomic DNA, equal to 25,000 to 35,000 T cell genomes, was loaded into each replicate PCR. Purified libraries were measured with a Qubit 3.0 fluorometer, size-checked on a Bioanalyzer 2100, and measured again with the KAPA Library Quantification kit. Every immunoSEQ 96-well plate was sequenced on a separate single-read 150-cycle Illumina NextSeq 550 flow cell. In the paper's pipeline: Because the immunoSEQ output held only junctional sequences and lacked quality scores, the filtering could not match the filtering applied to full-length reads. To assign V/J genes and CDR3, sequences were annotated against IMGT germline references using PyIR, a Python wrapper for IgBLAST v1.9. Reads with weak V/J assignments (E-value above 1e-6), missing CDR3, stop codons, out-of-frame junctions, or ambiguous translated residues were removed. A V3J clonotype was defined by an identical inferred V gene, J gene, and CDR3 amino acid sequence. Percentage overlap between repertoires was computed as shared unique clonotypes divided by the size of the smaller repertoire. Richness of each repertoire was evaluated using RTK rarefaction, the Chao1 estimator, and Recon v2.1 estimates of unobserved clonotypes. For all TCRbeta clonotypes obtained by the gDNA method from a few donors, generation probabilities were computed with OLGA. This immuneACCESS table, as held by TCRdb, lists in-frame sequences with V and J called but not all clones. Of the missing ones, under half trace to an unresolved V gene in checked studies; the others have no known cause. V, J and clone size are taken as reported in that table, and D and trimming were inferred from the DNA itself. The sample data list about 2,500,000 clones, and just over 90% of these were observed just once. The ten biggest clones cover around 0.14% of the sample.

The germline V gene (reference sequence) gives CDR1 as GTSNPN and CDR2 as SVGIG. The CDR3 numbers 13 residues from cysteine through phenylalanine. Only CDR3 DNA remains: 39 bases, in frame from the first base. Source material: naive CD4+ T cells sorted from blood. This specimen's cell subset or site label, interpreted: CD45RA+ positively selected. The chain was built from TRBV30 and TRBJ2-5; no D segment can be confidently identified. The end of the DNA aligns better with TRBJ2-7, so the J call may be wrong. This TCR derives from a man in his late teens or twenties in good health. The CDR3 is CAWSVLGTYEQYF. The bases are TGTGCCTGGAGTGTACTGGGGACCTACGAGCAGTACTTC.